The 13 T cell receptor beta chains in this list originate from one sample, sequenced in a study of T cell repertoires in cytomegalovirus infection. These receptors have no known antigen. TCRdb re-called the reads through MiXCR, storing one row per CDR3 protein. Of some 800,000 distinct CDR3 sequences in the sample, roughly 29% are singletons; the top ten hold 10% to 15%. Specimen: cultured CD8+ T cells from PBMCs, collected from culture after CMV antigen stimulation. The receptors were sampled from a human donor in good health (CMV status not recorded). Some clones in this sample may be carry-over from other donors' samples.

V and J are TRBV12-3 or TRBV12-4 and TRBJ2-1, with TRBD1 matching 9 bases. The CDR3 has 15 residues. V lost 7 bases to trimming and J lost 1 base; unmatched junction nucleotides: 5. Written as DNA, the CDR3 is TGTGCCAGCAAGGGGACAGGGAAGTCCTACAATGAGCAGTTCTTC. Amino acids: CASKGTGKSYNEQFF.

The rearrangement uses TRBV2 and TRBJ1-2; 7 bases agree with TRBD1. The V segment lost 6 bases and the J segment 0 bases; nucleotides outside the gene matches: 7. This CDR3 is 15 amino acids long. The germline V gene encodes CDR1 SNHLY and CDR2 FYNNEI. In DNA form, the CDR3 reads TGTGCCAGCAGAGTTTGGACAGGCCCTAACTATGGCTACACCTTC. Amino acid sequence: CASRVWTGPNYGYTF.

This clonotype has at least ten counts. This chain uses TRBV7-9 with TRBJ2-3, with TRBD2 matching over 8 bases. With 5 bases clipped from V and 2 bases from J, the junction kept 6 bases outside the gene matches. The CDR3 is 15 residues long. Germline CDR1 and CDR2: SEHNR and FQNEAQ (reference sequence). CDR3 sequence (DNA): TGTGCCAGCAGCCAGAAGCGGGGGCACACAGATACGCAGTATTTT. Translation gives CASSQKRGHTDTQYF.

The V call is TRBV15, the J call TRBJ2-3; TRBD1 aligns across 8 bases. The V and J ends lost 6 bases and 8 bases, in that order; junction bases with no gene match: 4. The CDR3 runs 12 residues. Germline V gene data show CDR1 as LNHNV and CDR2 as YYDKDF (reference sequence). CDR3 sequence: CATRDREGTQYF. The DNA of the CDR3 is TGTGCCACCAGGGACAGGGAAGGTACGCAGTATTTT.

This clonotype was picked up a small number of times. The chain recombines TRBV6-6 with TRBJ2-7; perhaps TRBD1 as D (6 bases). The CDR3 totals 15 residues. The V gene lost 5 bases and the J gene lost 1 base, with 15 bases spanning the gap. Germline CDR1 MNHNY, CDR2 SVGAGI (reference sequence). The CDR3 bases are TGTGCCAGCAGTCATCAAGTCCAGGGGTCCTACGAGCAGTACTTC. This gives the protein CASSHQVQGSYEQYF.

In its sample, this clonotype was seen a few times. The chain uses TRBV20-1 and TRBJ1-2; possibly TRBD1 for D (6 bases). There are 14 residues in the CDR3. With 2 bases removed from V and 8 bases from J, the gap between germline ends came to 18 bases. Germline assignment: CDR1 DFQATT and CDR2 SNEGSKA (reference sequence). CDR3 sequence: CSARPRAGGVGYTF. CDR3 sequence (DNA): TGCAGTGCTAGACCCCGGGCCGGGGGCGTCGGCTACACCTTC.

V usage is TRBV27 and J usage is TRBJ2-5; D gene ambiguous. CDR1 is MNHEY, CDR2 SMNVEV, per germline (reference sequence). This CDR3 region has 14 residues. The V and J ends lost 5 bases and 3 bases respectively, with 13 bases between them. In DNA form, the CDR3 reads TGTGCCAGCAGTCACTCGTACAAGGAAGAGACCCAGTACTTC. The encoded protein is CASSHSYKEETQYF.

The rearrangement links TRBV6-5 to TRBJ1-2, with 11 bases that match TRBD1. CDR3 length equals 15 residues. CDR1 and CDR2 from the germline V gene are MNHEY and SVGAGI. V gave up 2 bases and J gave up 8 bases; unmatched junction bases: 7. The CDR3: CASSYGTGGGWGYTF. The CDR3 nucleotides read TGTGCCAGCAGTTACGGGACAGGGGGTGGCTGGGGCTACACCTTC.

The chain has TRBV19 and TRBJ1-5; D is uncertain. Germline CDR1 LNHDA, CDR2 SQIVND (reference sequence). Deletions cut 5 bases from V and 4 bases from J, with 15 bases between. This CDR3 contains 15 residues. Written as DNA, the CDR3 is TGTGCCAGTAGTCGGACCTGGGAGGGAAATCAGCCCCAGCATTTT. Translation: CASSRTWEGNQPQHF.

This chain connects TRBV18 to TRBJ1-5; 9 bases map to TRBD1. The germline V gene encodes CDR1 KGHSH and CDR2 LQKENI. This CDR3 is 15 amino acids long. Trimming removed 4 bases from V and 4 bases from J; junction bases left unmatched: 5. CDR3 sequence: CASSRGDRANQPQHF. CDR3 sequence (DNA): TGTGCCAGCTCACGGGGGGACAGGGCAAATCAGCCCCAGCATTTT.

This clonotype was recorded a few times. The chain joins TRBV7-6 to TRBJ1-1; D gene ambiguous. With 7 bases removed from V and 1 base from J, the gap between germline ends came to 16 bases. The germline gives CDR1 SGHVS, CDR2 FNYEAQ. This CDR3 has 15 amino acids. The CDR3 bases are TGTGCCAGCAACGCGGGCGGCAGGAGGAACACTGAAGCTTTCTTT. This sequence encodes CASNAGGRRNTEAFF.

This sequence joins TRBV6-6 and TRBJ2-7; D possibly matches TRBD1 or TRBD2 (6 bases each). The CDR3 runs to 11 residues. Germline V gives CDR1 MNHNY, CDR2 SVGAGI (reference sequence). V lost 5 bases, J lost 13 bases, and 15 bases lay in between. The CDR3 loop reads CASSRPGAGYF. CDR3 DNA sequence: TGTGCCAGCAGTCGTCCGGGGGCAGGCTACTTC.

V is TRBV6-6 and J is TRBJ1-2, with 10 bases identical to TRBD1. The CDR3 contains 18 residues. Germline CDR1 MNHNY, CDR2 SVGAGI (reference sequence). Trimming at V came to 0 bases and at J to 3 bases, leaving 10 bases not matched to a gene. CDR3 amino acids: CASSYSPRGTGVYYGYTF. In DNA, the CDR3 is TGTGCCAGCAGTTACTCCCCTAGGGGGACAGGGGTATACTATGGCTACACCTTC.